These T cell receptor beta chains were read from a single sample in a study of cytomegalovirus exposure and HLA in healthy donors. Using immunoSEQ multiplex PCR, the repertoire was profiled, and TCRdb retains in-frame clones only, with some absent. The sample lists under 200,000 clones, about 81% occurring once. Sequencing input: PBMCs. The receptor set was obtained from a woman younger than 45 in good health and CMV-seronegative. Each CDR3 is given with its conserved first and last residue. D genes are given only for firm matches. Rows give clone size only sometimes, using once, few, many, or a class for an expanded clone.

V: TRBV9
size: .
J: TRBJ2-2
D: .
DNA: TGTGCCAGCAGCGTTTACTTCGACATGAACACCGGGGAGCTGTTTTTT
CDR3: CASSVYFDMNTGELFF

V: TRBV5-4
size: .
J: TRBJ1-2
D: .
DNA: TGTGCCAGCAGCGGATATTCGGAGGGGAACTATGGCTACACCTTC
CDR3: CASSGYSEGNYGYTF

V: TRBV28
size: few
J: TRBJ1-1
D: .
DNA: TGTGCCAGCAGTCAAGTCCCGAGCACTGAAGCTTTCTTT
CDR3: CASSQVPSTEAFF

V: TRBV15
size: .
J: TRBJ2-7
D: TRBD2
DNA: TGTGCCACCAGCAGAGGGGGGACTAGCGGGCTCATCTACGAGCAGTACTTC
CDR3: CATSRGGTSGLIYEQYF

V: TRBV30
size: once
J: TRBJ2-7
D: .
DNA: TGTGCCTGGAGTCCTCCGGGACCCGGGAGTCCCTACGAGCAGTACTTC
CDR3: CAWSPPGPGSPYEQYF

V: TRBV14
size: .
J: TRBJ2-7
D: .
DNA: TGTGCCAGCAGCCAAGATTACGGGAGAGGACACGAGCAGTACTTC
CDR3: CASSQDYGRGHEQYF

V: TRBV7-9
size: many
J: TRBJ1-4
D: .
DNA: TGTGCCAGCAGCTTAGGGACAGCTAATGAAAAACTGTTTTTT
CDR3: CASSLGTANEKLFF

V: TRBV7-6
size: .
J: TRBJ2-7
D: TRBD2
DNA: TGTGCCAGCAGCTTAGCAGTGGGACTAGCGGGAGCGGCTGAGCAGTACTTC
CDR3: CASSLAVGLAGAAEQYF

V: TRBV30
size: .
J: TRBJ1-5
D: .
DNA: TGTGCCTGGAGTGTTTCCCCGGGTCAGCCCCAGCATTTT
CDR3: CAWSVSPGQPQHF

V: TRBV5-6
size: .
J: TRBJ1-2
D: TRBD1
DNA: TGTGCCAGCAGCTTGGGCAGGGGGCCCTATGGCTACACCTTC
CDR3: CASSLGRGPYGYTF

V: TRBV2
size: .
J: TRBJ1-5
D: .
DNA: TGTGCCAGCGACGAAGGGGGACATAGCAATCAGCCCCAGCATTTT
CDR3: CASDEGGHSNQPQHF

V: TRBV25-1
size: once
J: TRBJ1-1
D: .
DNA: TGTGCCAGCAGTGAGACGGGGATGAACACTGAAGCTTTCTTT
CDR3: CASSETGMNTEAFF

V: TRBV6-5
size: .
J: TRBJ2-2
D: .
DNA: TGTGCCAGCAGTTTCACAGGGTTCGGCACCGGGGAGCTGTTTTTT
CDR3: CASSFTGFGTGELFF

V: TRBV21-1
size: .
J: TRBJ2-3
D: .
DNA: TGTGCCAGCAGCAACCCCTTAGGCACAGATACGCAGTATTTT
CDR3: CASSNPLGTDTQYF

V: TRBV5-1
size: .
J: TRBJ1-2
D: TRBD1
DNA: TGCGCCAGCAGTTTGGATCACGGGACAGCCTATGGCTACACCTTC
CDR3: CASSLDHGTAYGYTF

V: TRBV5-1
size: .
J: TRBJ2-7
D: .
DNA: TGCGCCAGCAGCTTGTGGGGCGGACCCGAGTACGAGCAGTACTTC
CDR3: CASSLWGGPEYEQYF

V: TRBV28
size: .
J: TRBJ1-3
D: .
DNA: TGTGCCAGCAGTTCAACGACAGCCTCTGGAAACACCATATATTTT
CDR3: CASSSTTASGNTIYF

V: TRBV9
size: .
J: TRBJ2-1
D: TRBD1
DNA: TGTGCCAGCAGCCTCACGACAGGGCGGTCCTACAATGAGCAGTTCTTC
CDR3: CASSLTTGRSYNEQFF

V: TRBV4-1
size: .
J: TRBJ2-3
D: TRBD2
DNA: TGCGCCAGCAGCCAAGACGGATCTAGCGGGAGTGCGGATACGCAGTATTTT
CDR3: CASSQDGSSGSADTQYF

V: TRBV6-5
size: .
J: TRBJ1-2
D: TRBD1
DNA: TGTGCCAGCACGTCTCCGGGACAGGAGTTCTATGGCTACACCTTC
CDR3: CASTSPGQEFYGYTF